This T cell receptor (beta chain) comes out of a study of T cells after yellow fever vaccination. The CDR3 is 15 amino acids. The germline V gene encodes CDR1 MNHEY and CDR2 SMNVEV (reference sequence). J gave up 2 bases and V 5 bases, and 4 bases lay outside the gene matches. This clonotype has more than one count but fewer than ten. The study made its TCR cDNA through 5'RACE template switching. That step introduced a universal primer site along with UMIs. TCRdb recomputed calls from the 5' RACE reads with MiXCR, one row per CDR3 protein. Among just under 600,000 distinct CDR3 sequences listed, roughly 14% were seen once.

The gene calls are TRBV27 and TRBJ2-1, with TRBD1 identical over 9 bases. This receptor was obtained from a man between 25 and 39 years old who received the YFV17D yellow fever vaccine. This specimen consisted of PBMCs, obtained on the day of the yellow fever booster vaccination. The CDR3 loop reads CASSNRDRAYNEQFF. The CDR3 bases are TGTGCCAGCAGTAACCGGGACAGGGCCTACAATGAGCAGTTCTTC.